This TCR beta chain was obtained from a study of Tregs in tolerant kidney transplant recipients. Study-wide results and caveats: Activated donor B cell expansion appeared to reveal the most relevant donor-specific TCRbeta repertoire. Changing PCR primers prevented nucleotide comparison between some patients' samples. No direct test of biological reproducibility was done here.

Clones were sequenced by immunoSEQ multiplex PCR, and TCRdb holds only the in-frame ones, with some missing. This sample contains tens of thousands of clones. Thawed PBMCs were FACS-sorted into unstimulated CD4+CD25+CD127- regulatory T cells, CD4+CD25- non-regulatory cells, CD4 and CD8 cells. The CDR3 loop spans 17 amino acids. From germline, CDR1 is KGHSH and CDR2 LQKENI. V lost 1 base to trimming and J lost 1 base, with 14 bases between them. A word on this clone: What it binds is unknown. The read comes to an end 3 residues before the CDR3 does, leaving the germline J gene to fill in the end.

The TCR comes from a human donor who received a combined kidney and bone marrow transplant. The chain recombines TRBV18 with TRBJ2-1; a weak D match, TRBD1 (6 bases). The material was CD4+ T cells from blood, obtained before the transplant. The CDR3 sequence is CASSPLFNRVSYNEQFF. The part of the CDR3 DNA that was read is TGTGCCAGCTCACCACTATTTAACAGGGTGTCCTACAATGAG.